This T cell receptor beta chain was recovered during a study of metastatic and nonmetastatic thyroid tumors. Patients underwent thyroid surgery, and none had received any treatment before it. MiXCR was used by TCRdb to re-call the PCR reads. The data show 15,000 or so clones, with roughly 26% seen just once and roughly 20% held by the top ten. The V end lost 4 bases, the J end lost 1 base, and 13 bases lay between the germline ends. The germline V gene has CDR1 SGHAT and CDR2 FQDESV (reference sequence). The CDR3 loop spans 16 amino acids. V usage is TRBV11-1 and J usage is TRBJ2-2; perhaps TRBD1 as D (5 bases). Material: tumor tissue. This clonotype was obtained from a female donor with papillary thyroid cancer or a benign thyroid nodule (not recorded which). Some clones in this sample may be carry-over from other donors' samples. CDR3 protein: CASSSRPQGNTGELFF. The DNA of the CDR3 is TGTGCCAGCAGCTCTAGGCCTCAGGGGAACACCGGGGAGCTGTTTTTT.